What follows are 14 T cell receptor beta chains derived from one specimen sequenced in a study of identical twins. TCRdb called the 5' RACE reads again in MiXCR, with one record for every CDR3 protein. Here the sample spans approximately 500,000 distinct CDR3 sequences, roughly 26% being singletons. The same specimen was also included in a second study, on T cells expressing NK-cell markers.

The material sequenced was CD4+ T cells sorted from blood. The receptors were gathered from a woman aged 18-29 years in good health.

This clonotype was observed a few times. This chain links TRBV6-2 or TRBV6-3 with TRBJ1-1, with 7 positions matching TRBD1. With 7 bases clipped from V and 4 bases from J, the junction kept 6 bases outside the gene matches. The V gene's germline CDR1 is MNHEY and CDR2 SVGEGT. The CDR3 contains 13 residues. The CDR3 is CASIDRVSTEAFF. The CDR3, as DNA: TGTGCCAGCATAGACAGGGTGAGCACTGAAGCTTTCTTT.

This chain joins TRBV15 and TRBJ2-3; D may be TRBD1 (6 bases). The CDR3 contains 17 residues. Germline CDR1 reads LNHNV; CDR2 reads YYDKDF (reference sequence). Trimming left V 2 bases short and J 0 bases short, with 15 bases between. CDR3 coding DNA: TGTGCCACCAGCAGATTGCCGGGACACCAAAGCACAGATACGCAGTATTTT. Translating gives CATSRLPGHQSTDTQYF.

This clonotype was picked up a small number of times. V and J are TRBV19 and TRBJ2-5, with D perhaps matching TRBD2 (6 bases). The CDR3 covers 12 residues. The V end was cut by 9 bases, the J end by 0 bases, with 8 bases between. CDR1 is LNHDA and CDR2 is SQIVND in the germline V gene (reference sequence). The CDR3 DNA sequence: TGTGCCAGCCGGGACTACCAAGAGACCCAGTACTTC. It specifies CASRDYQETQYF.

This chain joins TRBV20-1 and TRBJ2-3, with 11 bases aligning to TRBD2. Trimming took 7 bases from V and 2 from J; bases not matched to a gene: 2. The CDR3 length is 13 residues. Germline values: CDR1 DFQATT, CDR2 SNEGSKA (reference sequence). CDR3 protein: CSGLAGNTDTQYF. The CDR3 DNA sequence: TGCAGTGGACTAGCGGGGAACACAGATACGCAGTATTTT.

The chain uses TRBV6-6 and TRBJ2-7, with D possibly being TRBD1 (6 bases). Germline assignment: CDR1 MNHNY and CDR2 SVGAGI (reference sequence). The V end lost 6 bases, the J end lost 2 bases, and 11 bases lay between the germline ends. The length of the CDR3 is 13 residues. Here the CDR3 DNA reads TGTGCCAGCAGCGTACAGGGTACCTACGAGCAGTACTTC. The encoded protein is CASSVQGTYEQYF.

This clonotype was seen a few times. V and J are TRBV7-2 and TRBJ2-3; tentative D call: TRBD2 (5 bases). V shed 3 bases and J shed 1 base, with 17 bases lying between them. In germline, CDR1 is SGHTA, CDR2 FQGNSA. The CDR3 is 17 residues long. The CDR3 region has the DNA TGTGCCAGCAGCTTGGGCCCGCCGGGAACCGGCACAGATACGCAGTATTTT. Encoded protein: CASSLGPPGTGTDTQYF.

The chain joins TRBV2 to TRBJ2-1, with 7 nucleotides matching TRBD2. The V gene's germline CDR1 is SNHLY and CDR2 FYNNEI. V was clipped by 2 bases and J by 9 bases; unmatched bases: 1. The CDR3 runs 12 residues. CDR3 nucleotide sequence: TGTGCCAGCAGTGAATGGGGGGGTGAGCAGTTCTTC. Translating gives CASSEWGGEQFF.

The chain is built from TRBV5-1 and TRBJ2-1; 7 bases match TRBD2. Losses at the gene ends were 0 bases for V and 9 bases for J; bases not matched to a gene: 9. There are 15 residues in the CDR3. The germline V gene encodes CDR1 SGHRS and CDR2 YFSETQ. The CDR3 here is CASSLAEAGDAEQFF. In DNA form, the CDR3 reads TGCGCCAGCAGCTTGGCCGAGGCGGGAGACGCTGAGCAGTTCTTC.

This chain uses TRBV20-1 with TRBJ2-5; 8 nucleotides line up with TRBD2. This CDR3 region has 15 residues. V lost 0 bases to trimming and J lost 5 bases; unmatched junction nucleotides: 8. Germline values: CDR1 DFQATT, CDR2 SNEGSKA (reference sequence). As DNA, the CDR3 is TGCAGTGCTAGAGATTGGGGCGGGAGGTTCGAGACCCAGTACTTC. This gives the protein CSARDWGGRFETQYF.

There are a few counts of this clonotype. The CDR3 DNA reads TGCAGCGTCGCGCTCTGGGACAGCTCAAACACCGGGGAGCTGTTTTTT. It is translated as CSVALWDSSNTGELFF. The gene calls are TRBV29-1 and TRBJ2-2; 7 bases agree with TRBD1. The CDR3 length is 16 residues. V shed 6 bases and J 2 bases; nucleotides not matched to a gene: 12. Germline loops: CDR1 SQVTM, CDR2 ANQGSEA.

This clonotype was detected only a few times. This sequence joins TRBV15 and TRBJ1-1; D gene unclear. V lost 0 bases to trimming and J lost 1 base, with 3 bases between them. This CDR3 has 13 amino acids. The germline V gene encodes CDR1 LNHNV and CDR2 YYDKDF (reference sequence). CDR3 sequence: CATSRDRNTEAFF. The CDR3 DNA is TGTGCCACCAGCAGAGACAGGAACACTGAAGCTTTCTTT.

This clonotype was observed a few times. This chain links TRBV5-1 with TRBJ2-7, with 12 bases matching TRBD1. The CDR3 covers 15 residues. After removal of 2 bases from V and 5 bases from J, the junction contained 5 bases not matched to a gene. CDR1 is SGHRS and CDR2 is YFSETQ in the germline V gene. The CDR3 region is CASSFGTGGVDEQYF. The CDR3 bases are TGCGCCAGCAGCTTCGGGACAGGGGGCGTCGACGAGCAGTACTTC.

This chain joins TRBV6-5 and TRBJ1-1; D perhaps matches TRBD1 (6 bases). Trimming pared 2 bases from V and 1 base from J, leaving 8 bases between. CDR1 and CDR2 (germline): MNHEY, SVGAGI. This CDR3 region has 14 residues. The CDR3 spells CASSYTQGNTEAFF. CDR3 nucleotide sequence: TGTGCCAGCAGTTACACACAGGGGAACACTGAAGCTTTCTTT.

The chain employs TRBV19 and TRBJ2-7, with 8 bases aligning to TRBD2. V lost 1 base and J lost 4; bases outside the gene matches: 6. CDR1 and CDR2 (germline): LNHDA, SQIVND (reference sequence). The CDR3 loop spans 15 amino acids. CDR3 sequence (DNA): TGTGCCAGTAGTATAGTAGCGGGGATAAGTTACGAGCAGTACTTC. Translated: CASSIVAGISYEQYF. Based on the CDR3 plus reference TRBV19 and TRBJ2-7, the full variable domain is DGGITQSPKYLFRKEGQNVTLSCEQNLNHDAMYWYRQDPGQGLRLIYYSQIVNDFQKGDIAEGYSVSREKKESFPLTVTSAQKNPTAFYLCASSIVAGISYEQYFGPGTRLTVT.